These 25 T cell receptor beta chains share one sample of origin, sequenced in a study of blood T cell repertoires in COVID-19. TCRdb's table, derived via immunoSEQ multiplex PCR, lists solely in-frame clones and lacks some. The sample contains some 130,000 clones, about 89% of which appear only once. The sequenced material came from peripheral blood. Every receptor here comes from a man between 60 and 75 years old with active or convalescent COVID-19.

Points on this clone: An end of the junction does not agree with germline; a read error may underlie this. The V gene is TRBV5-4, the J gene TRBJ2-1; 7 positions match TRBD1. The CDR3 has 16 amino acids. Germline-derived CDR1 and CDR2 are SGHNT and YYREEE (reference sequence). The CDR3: CASTLAGTETYNEQFF. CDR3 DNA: TGTGCCAGCACCTTGGCCGGGACAGAGACCTACAATGAGCAGTTCTTC. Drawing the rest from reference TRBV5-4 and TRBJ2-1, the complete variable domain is ETGVTQSPTHLIKTRGQQVTLRCSSQSGHNTVSWYQQALGQGPQFIFQYYREEENGRGNFPPRFSGLQFPNYSSELNVNALELDDSALYLCASTLAGTETYNEQFFGPGTRLTVL.

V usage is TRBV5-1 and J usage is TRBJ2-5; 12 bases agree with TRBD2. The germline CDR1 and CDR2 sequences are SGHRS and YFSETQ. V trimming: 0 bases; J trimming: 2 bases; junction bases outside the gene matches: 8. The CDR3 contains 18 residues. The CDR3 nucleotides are TGCGCCAGCAGCTTGGGACTAGCGGGGGCCGCTGGACAAGAGACCCAGTACTTC. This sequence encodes CASSLGLAGAAGQETQYF.

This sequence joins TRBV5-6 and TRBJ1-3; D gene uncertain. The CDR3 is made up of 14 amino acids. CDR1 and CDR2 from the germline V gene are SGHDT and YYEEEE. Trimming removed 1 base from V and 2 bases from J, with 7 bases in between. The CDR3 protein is CASSLSGPGNTIYF. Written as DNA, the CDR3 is TGTGCCAGCAGCTTGTCTGGGCCTGGAAACACCATATATTTT.

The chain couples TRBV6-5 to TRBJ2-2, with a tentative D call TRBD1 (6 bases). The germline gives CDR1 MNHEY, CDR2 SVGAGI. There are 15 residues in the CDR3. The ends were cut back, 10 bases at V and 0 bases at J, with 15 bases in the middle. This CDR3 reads CATPTGTPNTGELFF. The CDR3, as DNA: TGTGCCACTCCGACCGGGACACCGAACACCGGGGAGCTGTTTTTT.

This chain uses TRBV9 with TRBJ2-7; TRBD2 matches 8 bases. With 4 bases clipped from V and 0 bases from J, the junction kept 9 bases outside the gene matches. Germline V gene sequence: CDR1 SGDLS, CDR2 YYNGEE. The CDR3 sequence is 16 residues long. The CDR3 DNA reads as TGTGCCAGCAGCCCCTTTAGCGGGACCTCCTCCTACGAGCAGTACTTC. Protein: CASSPFSGTSSYEQYF. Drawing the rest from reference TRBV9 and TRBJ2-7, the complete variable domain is DSGVTQTPKHLITATGQRVTLRCSPRSGDLSVYWYQQSLDQGLQFLIQYYNGEERAKGNILERFSAQQFPDLHSELNLSSLELGDSALYFCASSPFSGTSSYEQYFGPGTRLTVT.

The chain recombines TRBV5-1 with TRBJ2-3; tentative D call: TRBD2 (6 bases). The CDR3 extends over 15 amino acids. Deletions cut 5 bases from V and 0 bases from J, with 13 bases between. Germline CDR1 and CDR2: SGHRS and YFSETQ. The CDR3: CASRAGTPSTDTQYF. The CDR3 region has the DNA TGCGCCAGCAGGGCCGGGACTCCTAGCACAGATACGCAGTATTTT.

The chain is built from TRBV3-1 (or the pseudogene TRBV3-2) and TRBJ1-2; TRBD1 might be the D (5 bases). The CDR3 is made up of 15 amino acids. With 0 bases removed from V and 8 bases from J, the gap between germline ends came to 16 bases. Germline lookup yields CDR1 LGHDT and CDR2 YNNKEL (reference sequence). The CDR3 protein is CASSQDVGGKGGYTF. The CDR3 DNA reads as TGTGCCAGCAGCCAAGATGTCGGGGGGAAAGGGGGCTACACCTTC.

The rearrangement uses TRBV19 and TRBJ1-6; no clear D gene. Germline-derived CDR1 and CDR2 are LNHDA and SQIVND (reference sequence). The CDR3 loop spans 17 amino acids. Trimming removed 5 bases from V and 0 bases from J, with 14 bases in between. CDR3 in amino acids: CASSDPAGSSYNSPLHF. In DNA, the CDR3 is TGTGCCAGTAGTGACCCCGCGGGGAGCTCCTATAATTCACCCCTCCACTTT.

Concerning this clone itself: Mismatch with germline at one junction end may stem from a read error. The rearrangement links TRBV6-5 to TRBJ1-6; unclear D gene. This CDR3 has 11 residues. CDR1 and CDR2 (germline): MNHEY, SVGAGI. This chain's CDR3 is CASSTNSPLHF. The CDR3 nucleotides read TGTGCCAGCAGCACAAATTCCCCCCTCCACTTT.

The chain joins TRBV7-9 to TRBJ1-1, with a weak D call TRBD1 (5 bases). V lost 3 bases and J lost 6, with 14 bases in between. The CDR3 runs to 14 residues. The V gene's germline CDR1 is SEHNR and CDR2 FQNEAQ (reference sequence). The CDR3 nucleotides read TGTGCCAGCAGCTTTAGGGGATTGGGATCTGAAGCTTTCTTT. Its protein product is CASSFRGLGSEAFF. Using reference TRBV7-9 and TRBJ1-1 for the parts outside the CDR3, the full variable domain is DTGVSQNPRHKITKRGQNVTFRCDPISEHNRLYWYRQTLGQGPEFLTYFQNEAQLEKSRLLSDRFSAERPKGSFSTLEIQRTEQGDSAMYLCASSFRGLGSEAFFGQGTRLTVV.

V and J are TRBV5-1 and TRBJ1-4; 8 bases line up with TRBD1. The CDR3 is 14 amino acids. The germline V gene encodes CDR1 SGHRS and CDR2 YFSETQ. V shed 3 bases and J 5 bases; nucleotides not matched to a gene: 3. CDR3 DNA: TGCGCCAGCAGCTCGACAGGGGTCAATGAAAAACTGTTTTTT. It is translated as CASSSTGVNEKLFF.

The CDR3: CASSRDRGMANTEAFF. In DNA, the CDR3 is TGTGCCAGCTCGAGGGACAGGGGGATGGCGAACACTGAAGCTTTCTTT. The chain is built from TRBV21-1 and TRBJ1-1; whether TRBD1, the table's D call, matches the DNA was not checked. TRBV21-1 is assigned pseudogene status. The CDR3 sequence is 16 residues long.

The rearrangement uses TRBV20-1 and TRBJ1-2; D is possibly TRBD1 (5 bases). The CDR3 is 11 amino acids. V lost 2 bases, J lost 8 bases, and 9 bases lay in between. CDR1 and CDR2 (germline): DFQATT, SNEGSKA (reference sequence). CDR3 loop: CSARQGWGYTF. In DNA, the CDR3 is TGCAGTGCTAGACAGGGATGGGGCTACACCTTC.

The CDR3 DNA follows: TGCAGTGCTAGTCACGCCGGGGGAAACTATGGCTACACCTTC. As protein: CSASHAGGNYGYTF. The V gene is TRBV20-1, the J gene TRBJ1-2; a weak D match, TRBD1 (5 bases). Between the trimmed V and J ends, which lost 3 bases and 2 bases, there was a span of 13 bases. The CDR3 totals 14 residues. Germline V lookup: CDR1 DFQATT, CDR2 SNEGSKA (reference sequence).

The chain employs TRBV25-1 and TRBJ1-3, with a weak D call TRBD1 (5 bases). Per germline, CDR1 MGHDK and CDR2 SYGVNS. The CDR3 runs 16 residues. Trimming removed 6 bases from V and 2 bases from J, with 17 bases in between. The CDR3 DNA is TGTGCCAGCAGACGCGCGGCGGGGGGACCTGGAAACACCATATATTTT. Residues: CASRRAAGGPGNTIYF.

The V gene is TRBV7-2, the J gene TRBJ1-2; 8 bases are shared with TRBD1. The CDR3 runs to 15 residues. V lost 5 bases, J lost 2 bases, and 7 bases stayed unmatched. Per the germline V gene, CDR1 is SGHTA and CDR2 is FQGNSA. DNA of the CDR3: TGTGCCAGCAGCGTAGGGACAGGACTAAACTATGGCTACACCTTC. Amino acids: CASSVGTGLNYGYTF.

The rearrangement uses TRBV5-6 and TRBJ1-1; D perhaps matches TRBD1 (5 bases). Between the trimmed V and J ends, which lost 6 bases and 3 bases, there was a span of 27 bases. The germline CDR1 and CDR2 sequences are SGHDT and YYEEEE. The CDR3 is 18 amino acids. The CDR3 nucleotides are TGTGCCAGCAATCCGATGTCGGGGGGGTCTGGAGGATACACTGAAGCTTTCTTT. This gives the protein CASNPMSGGSGGYTEAFF.

The CDR3 sequence: CAIEGQGKTPYGYTF. In nucleotides, the CDR3 is TGTGCCATCGAAGGGCAGGGTAAGACCCCTTATGGCTACACCTTC. The chain links TRBV28 to TRBJ1-2; the D gene is possibly TRBD1 (5 bases). This CDR3 spans 15 amino acids. Germline V gives CDR1 MDHEN, CDR2 SYDVKM. V lost 10 bases and J 5 bases, leaving 23 bases between the germline ends.

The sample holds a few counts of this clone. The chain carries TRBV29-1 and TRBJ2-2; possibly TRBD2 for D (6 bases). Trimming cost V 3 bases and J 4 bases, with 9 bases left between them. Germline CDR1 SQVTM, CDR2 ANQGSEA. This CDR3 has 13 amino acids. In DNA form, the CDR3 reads TGCAGCGTTGATGGCGGGATCACCGGGGAGCTGTTTTTT. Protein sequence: CSVDGGITGELFF.

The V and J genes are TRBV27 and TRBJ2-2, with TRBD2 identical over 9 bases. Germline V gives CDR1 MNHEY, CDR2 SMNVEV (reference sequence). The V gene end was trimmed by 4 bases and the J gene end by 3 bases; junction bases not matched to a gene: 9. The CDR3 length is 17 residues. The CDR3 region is CASSSHDSGSYTGELFF. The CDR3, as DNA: TGTGCCAGCAGTTCCCACGATAGCGGGAGTTACACCGGGGAGCTGTTTTTT.

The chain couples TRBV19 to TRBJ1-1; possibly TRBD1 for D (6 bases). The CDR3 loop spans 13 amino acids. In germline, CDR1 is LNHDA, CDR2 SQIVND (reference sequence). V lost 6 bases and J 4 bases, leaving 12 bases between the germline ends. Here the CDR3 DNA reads TGTGCCAGTAGGGGGGCCGCGGGCACTGAAGCTTTCTTT. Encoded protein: CASRGAAGTEAFF.

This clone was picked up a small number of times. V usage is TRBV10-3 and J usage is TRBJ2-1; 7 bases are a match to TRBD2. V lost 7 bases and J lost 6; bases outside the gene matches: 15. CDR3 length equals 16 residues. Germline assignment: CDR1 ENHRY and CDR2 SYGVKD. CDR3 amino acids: CAIKVRLAGTVNEQFF. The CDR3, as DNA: TGTGCCATCAAGGTGAGACTAGCCGGCACCGTCAATGAGCAGTTCTTC.

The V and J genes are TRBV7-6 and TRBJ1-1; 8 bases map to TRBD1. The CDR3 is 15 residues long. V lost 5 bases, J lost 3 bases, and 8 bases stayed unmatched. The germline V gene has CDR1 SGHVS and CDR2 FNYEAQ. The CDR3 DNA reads TGTGCCAGCAGCCCCAGGACAGGGTGGGACACTGAAGCTTTCTTT. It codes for CASSPRTGWDTEAFF. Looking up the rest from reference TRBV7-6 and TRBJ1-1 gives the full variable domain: GAGVSQSPRYKVTKRGQDVALRCDPISGHVSLYWYRQALGQGPEFLTYFNYEAQQDKSGLPNDRFSAERPEGSISTLTIQRTEQRDSAMYRCASSPRTGWDTEAFFGQGTRLTVV.

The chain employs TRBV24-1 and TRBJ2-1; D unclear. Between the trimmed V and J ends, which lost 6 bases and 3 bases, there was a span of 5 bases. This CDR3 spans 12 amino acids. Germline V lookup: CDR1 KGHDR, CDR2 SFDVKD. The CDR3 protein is CATSTDYNEQFF. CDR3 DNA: TGTGCCACCAGTACAGACTACAATGAGCAGTTCTTC.

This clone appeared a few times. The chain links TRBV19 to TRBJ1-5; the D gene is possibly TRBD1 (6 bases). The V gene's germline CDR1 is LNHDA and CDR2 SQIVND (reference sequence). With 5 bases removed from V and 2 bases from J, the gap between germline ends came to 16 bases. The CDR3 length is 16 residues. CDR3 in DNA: TGTGCCAGTAGTGAATTGGACAGTGGGGGCAATCAGCCCCAGCATTTT. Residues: CASSELDSGGNQPQHF.